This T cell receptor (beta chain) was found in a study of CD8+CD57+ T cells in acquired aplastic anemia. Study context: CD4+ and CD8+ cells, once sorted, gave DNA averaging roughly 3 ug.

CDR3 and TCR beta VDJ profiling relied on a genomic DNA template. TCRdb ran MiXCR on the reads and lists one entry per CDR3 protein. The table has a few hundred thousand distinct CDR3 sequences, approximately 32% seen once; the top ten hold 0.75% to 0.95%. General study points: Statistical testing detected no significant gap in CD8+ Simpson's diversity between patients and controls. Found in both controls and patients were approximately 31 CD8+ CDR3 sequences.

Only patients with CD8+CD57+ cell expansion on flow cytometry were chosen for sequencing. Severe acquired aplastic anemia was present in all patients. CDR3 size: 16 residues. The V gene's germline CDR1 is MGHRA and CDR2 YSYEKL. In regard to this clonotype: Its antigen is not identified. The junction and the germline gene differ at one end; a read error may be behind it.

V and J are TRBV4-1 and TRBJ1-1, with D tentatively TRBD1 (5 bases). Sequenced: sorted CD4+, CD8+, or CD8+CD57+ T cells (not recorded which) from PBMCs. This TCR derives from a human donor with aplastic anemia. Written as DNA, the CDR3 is TGCGCCAGCCGCCAAATTTTACAGGCCTTGAACACTGAAGCTTTCTTT. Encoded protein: CASRQILQALNTEAFF.